This T cell receptor (beta chain) appears in the sequencing data of a study of shared clonotypes between healthy human individuals. Sequencing used immunoSEQ multiplex PCR; TCRdb keeps in-frame clones, though not all of them. This table has about 600,000 clones, about 96% appearing once. Only one count was recorded for this clone. Germline CDR1 is SGHDT and CDR2 is YYEEEE. V lost 3 bases and J lost 5, with 9 bases in between. CDR3 length equals 14 residues. This TCR derives from a woman in her twenties or thirties in good health. The genes are TRBV5-6 and TRBJ1-6; no clear D gene. Sample: naive CD4+ T cells sorted from blood. Subset of the sample: CD45RA+ positively selected. As DNA, the CDR3 is TGTGCCAGCAGCTGGGCGGTAGATAATTCACCCCTCCACTTT. It encodes CASSWAVDNSPLHF. The variable domain in full, with the rest retrieved from reference TRBV5-6 and TRBJ1-6, is DAGVTQSPTHLIKTRGQQVTLRCSPKSGHDTVSWYQQALGQGPQFIFQYYEEEERQRGNFPDRFSGHQFPNYSSELNVNALLLGDSALYLCASSWAVDNSPLHFGNGTRLTVT.